What follows are 18 T cell receptor beta chains derived from one specimen sequenced in a study of T cell repertoires in cytomegalovirus infection. TCRdb redid the calling of the reads with MiXCR, one entry per CDR3 protein. The sample carries roughly 320,000 distinct CDR3 sequences, around 9.6% recorded once. Material for sequencing was PBMCs. Receptor source: a human donor in good health (CMV status not recorded). Some clones in this sample may be carry-over from other donors' samples.

This clonotype was found many times. This chain uses TRBV6-2 or TRBV6-3 with TRBJ2-6; 8 bases are shared with TRBD1. This CDR3 region has 15 residues. From germline, CDR1 is MNHEY and CDR2 SVGEGT. The V and J ends lost 5 bases and 2 bases, in that order; junction bases with no gene match: 2. This CDR3 reads CASSEDRAGANVLTF. Written as DNA, the CDR3 is TGTGCCAGCAGTGAGGACAGGGCTGGGGCCAACGTCCTGACTTTC.

This clonotype was recorded many times. The CDR3 spells CASAWGLEQYF. In nucleotides, the CDR3 is TGTGCCAGCGCCTGGGGACTCGAGCAGTACTTC. V gene TRBV5-6 combines with J gene TRBJ2-7, with D possibly being TRBD2 (6 bases). Germline V CDR1 and CDR2: SGHDT, YYEEEE. V was pared by 7 bases and J by 6 bases, with 11 bases between. The CDR3 consists of 11 residues.

In its sample, this clonotype was seen many times. J is TRBJ2-7 and V is TRBV7-2, with a weak D call TRBD1 (6 bases). This CDR3 region has 13 residues. V was trimmed by 1 base and J by 5 bases, leaving 9 bases between them. Germline loops: CDR1 SGHTA, CDR2 FQGNSA. The CDR3 region has the DNA TGTGCCAGCAGCTTAGGGGGGCGAAACGAGCAGTACTTC. As protein: CASSLGGRNEQYF.

This clonotype occurred many times. The chain's CDR3 is CASSLVGGGGQPQHF. Here the CDR3 DNA reads TGTGCCAGCAGCTTAGTAGGGGGGGGAGGGCAGCCCCAGCATTTT. The J gene is TRBJ1-5, the V gene TRBV7-2, with D perhaps TRBD1 (6 bases). The CDR3 runs to 15 residues. Deletions cut 1 base from V and 7 bases from J, with 14 bases between. Per germline, CDR1 SGHTA and CDR2 FQGNSA.

The table lists this clonotype with many counts. The J gene is TRBJ2-1, the V gene TRBV6-2 or TRBV6-3; 9 nucleotides match TRBD2. Trimming took 2 bases from V and 8 from J; bases not matched to a gene: 13. CDR1 and CDR2 from the germline V gene are MNHEY and SVGEGT. There are 17 residues in the CDR3. The CDR3 bases are TGTGCCAGCAGTTACACTACGCGGGGGGGCCCTCTCGATGAGCAGTTCTTC. This translates into CASSYTTRGGPLDEQFF.

The table lists this clonotype with many counts. The gene calls are TRBV29-1 and TRBJ1-1; perhaps TRBD1 as D (6 bases). The CDR3 loop spans 13 amino acids. From germline, CDR1 is SQVTM and CDR2 ANQGSEA. Trimming took 2 bases from V and 1 from J, leaving 8 bases between them. The CDR3 protein is CSVEKQGNTEAFF. In nucleotides, the CDR3 is TGCAGCGTTGAAAAACAGGGGAACACTGAAGCTTTCTTT.

This clonotype appeared many times. V usage is TRBV6-4 and J usage is TRBJ2-5; D unclear. V gave up 0 bases and J gave up 1 base, with 18 bases separating them. The CDR3 has 18 amino acids. Germline assignment: CDR1 MRHNA and CDR2 SNTAGT. CDR3 nucleotide sequence: TGTGCCAGCAGTGACTCGAGCATTACGCCTTCTACCCAAGAGACCCAGTACTTC. Translating it yields CASSDSSITPSTQETQYF.

This clonotype was detected ten times or more. The chain combines TRBV19 with TRBJ2-3, with D perhaps matching TRBD1 or TRBD2 (5 bases each). V shed 6 bases and J shed 2 bases, with 12 bases lying between them. The V gene's germline CDR1 is LNHDA and CDR2 SQIVND (reference sequence). The CDR3 length is 14 residues. In DNA form, the CDR3 reads TGTGCCAGTAGAGAGGGACCATCCACAGATACGCAGTATTTT. Encoded protein: CASREGPSTDTQYF.

This clonotype was counted many times. The chain carries TRBV6-4 and TRBJ2-1, with TRBD1 matching 7 bases. Looked up from germline, CDR1 is MRHNA and CDR2 is SNTAGT. The CDR3 has 16 residues. Trimming at V came to 4 bases and at J to 1 base, leaving 7 bases not matched to a gene. The CDR3 reads CASSGDHRGSYNEQFF. The CDR3 coding sequence is TGTGCCAGCAGTGGCGATCACAGGGGATCCTACAATGAGCAGTTCTTC.

This clonotype was counted many times. The gene calls are TRBV6-2 or TRBV6-3 and TRBJ2-3, with D tentatively TRBD2 (6 bases). Trimming cost V 4 bases and J 1 base, with 15 bases left between them. This CDR3 spans 16 amino acids. Germline assignment: CDR1 MNHEY and CDR2 SVGEGT. The CDR3 here is CASSSRREPRTDTQYF. DNA for the CDR3: TGTGCCAGCAGTTCTCGACGGGAGCCCCGCACAGATACGCAGTATTTT.

This clonotype was observed at least ten times. The genes are TRBV15 and TRBJ1-5; the D gene is possibly TRBD1 (5 bases). Trimming left V 0 bases short and J 6 bases short, with 21 bases between. Germline lookup yields CDR1 LNHNV and CDR2 YYDKDF (reference sequence). There are 18 residues in the CDR3. Here the CDR3 DNA reads TGTGCCACCAGCAGAGATTCCAATACCGGGGGGGGGACTCAGCCCCAGCATTTT. Encoded protein: CATSRDSNTGGGTQPQHF.

In this sample, this clonotype turned up many times. This chain joins TRBV7-9 and TRBJ2-7, with D perhaps TRBD2 (5 bases). Between the trimmed V and J ends, which lost 5 bases and 5 bases, there was a span of 16 bases. CDR3 length: 14 residues. Looked up from germline, CDR1 is SEHNR and CDR2 is FQNEAQ (reference sequence). CDR3 DNA sequence: TGTGCCAGCAGCCCGAAACGGGGTAACCACGAGCAGTACTTC. Translated, it gives CASSPKRGNHEQYF.

This clonotype came up many times. J is TRBJ1-5 and V is TRBV20-1, with 7 nucleotides matching TRBD1. Per germline, CDR1 DFQATT and CDR2 SNEGSKA (reference sequence). Unmatched junction bases numbered 16, after V lost 0 bases and J lost 5 bases. The CDR3 spans 18 residues. Here the CDR3 DNA reads TGCAGTGCTAGAGACGGTCAGGGGGGGATTGGGTTGGATCAGCCCCAGCATTTT. Its protein is CSARDGQGGIGLDQPQHF.

The chain employs TRBV10-3 and TRBJ2-3; 7 bases are shared with TRBD2. Germline lookup yields CDR1 ENHRY and CDR2 SYGVKD. The CDR3 loop spans 15 amino acids. V trimming: 4 bases; J trimming: 4 bases; junction bases outside the gene matches: 8. The DNA for the CDR3 is TGTGCCATCAGTGCCGGGACTATGGACCCAGATACGCAGTATTTT. Its protein is CAISAGTMDPDTQYF.

The chain recombines TRBV6-1 with TRBJ2-2; TRBD2 matches 11 bases. V lost 2 bases and J lost 1; bases outside the gene matches: 6. This CDR3 is built from 18 residues. The germline V gene has CDR1 MNHNS and CDR2 SASEGT. Here the CDR3 reads CASSEPPTSGVNTGELFF. The CDR3 DNA is TGTGCCAGCAGTGAACCCCCGACTAGCGGGGTGAACACCGGGGAGCTGTTTTTT.

This clonotype came up many times. The gene calls are TRBV28 and TRBJ1-2; tentatively, D is TRBD1 (5 bases). Germline V gene sequence: CDR1 MDHEN, CDR2 SYDVKM. This CDR3 region has 13 residues. Trimming removed 2 bases at V and 8 bases at J, with 12 bases between. The CDR3 spells CASSLNQGTGYTF. In nucleotides, the CDR3 is TGTGCCAGCAGTTTAAATCAGGGAACGGGCTACACCTTC.

This clonotype was seen many times. This rearrangement joins TRBV20-1 to TRBJ2-3; D remains unclear. The CDR3 covers 15 residues. Germline CDR1 reads DFQATT; CDR2 reads SNEGSKA (reference sequence). Trimming removed 0 bases at V and 0 bases at J, with 10 bases between. CDR3 DNA sequence: TGCAGTGCTAGAGATCCGCAAAGAAGCACAGATACGCAGTATTTT. Its protein product is CSARDPQRSTDTQYF.

V and J are TRBV10-3 and TRBJ1-1; 7 bases match TRBD1. The V and J ends lost 0 bases and 3 bases, in that order; junction bases with no gene match: 7. The CDR3 runs 16 residues. CDR1 is ENHRY, CDR2 SYGVKD, per germline. The CDR3 region is CAISESQGVFDTEAFF. For the CDR3, the DNA is TGTGCCATCAGTGAGTCCCAGGGGGTTTTCGACACTGAAGCTTTCTTT.